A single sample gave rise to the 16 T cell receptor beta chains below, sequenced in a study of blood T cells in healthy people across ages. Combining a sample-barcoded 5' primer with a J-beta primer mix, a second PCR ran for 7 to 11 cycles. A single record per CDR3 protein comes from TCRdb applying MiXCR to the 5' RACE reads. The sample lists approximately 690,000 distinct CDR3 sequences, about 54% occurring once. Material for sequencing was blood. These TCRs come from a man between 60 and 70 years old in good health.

DNA for the CDR3: TGCGCCAGCAGTGAGGGGACAGGGCCGTTTTGGAAGCAGTACTTC. Residues: CASSEGTGPFWKQYF. The gene calls are TRBV10-1 and TRBJ2-4, with TRBD1 matching 9 bases. V lost 2 bases and J lost 13; bases outside the gene matches: 12. The length of the CDR3 is 15 residues. Germline V CDR1 and CDR2: WNHNN, SYGVQD (reference sequence).

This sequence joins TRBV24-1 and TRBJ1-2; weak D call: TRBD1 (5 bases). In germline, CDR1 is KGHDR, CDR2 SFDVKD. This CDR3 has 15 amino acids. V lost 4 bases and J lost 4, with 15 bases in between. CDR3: CATSDGEGQLYGYTF. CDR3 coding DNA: TGTGCCACCAGTGACGGCGAGGGGCAGCTCTATGGCTACACCTTC.

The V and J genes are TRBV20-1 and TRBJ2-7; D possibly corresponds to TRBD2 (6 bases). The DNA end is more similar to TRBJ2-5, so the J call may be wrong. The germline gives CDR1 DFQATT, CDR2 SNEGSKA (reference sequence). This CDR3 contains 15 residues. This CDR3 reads CSARVGGRGWETQYF. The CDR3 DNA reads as TGCAGTGCTCGAGTAGGAGGACGGGGGTGGGAGACCCAGTACTTC.

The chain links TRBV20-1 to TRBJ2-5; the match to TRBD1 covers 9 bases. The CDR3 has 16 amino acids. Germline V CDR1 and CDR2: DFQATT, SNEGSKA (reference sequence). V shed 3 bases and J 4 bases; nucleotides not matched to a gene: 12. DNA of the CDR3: TGCAGTGCTAGTAACCCGGGACAGGGTTTTGCAGAGACCCAGTACTTC. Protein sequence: CSASNPGQGFAETQYF.

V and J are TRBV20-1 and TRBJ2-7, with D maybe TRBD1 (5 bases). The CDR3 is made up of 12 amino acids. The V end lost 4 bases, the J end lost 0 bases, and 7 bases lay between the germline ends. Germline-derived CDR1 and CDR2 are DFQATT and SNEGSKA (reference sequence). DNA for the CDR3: TGCAGTGCTACAGGGATCTCCTACGAGCAGTACTTC. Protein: CSATGISYEQYF.

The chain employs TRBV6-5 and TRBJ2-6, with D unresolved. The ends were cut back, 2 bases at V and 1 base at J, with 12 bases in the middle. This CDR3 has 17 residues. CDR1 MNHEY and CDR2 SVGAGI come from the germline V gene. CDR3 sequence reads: CASSYRPLVSGANVLTF. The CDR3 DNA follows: TGTGCCAGCAGTTACCGGCCTTTAGTGTCTGGGGCCAACGTCCTGACTTTC.

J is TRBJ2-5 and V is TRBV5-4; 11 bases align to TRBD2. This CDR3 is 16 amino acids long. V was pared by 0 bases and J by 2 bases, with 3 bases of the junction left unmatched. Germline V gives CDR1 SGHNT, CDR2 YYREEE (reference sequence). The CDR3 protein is CASSLGGLAVQETQYF. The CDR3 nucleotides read TGTGCCAGCAGCTTGGGGGGACTAGCGGTACAAGAGACCCAGTACTTC.

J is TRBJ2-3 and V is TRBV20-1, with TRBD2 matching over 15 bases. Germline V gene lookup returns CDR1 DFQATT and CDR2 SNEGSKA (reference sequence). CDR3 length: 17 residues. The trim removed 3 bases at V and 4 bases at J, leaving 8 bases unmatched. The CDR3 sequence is CSASRGLAGGLSDTQYF. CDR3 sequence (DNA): TGCAGTGCTAGCCGGGGACTAGCGGGGGGACTCTCAGATACGCAGTATTTT.

This CDR3 is CSVGTRGSYNEQFF. CDR3 DNA sequence: TGCAGCGTTGGGACTAGGGGCTCCTACAATGAGCAGTTCTTC. This chain uses TRBV29-1 with TRBJ2-1, with 7 bases fitting TRBD2. With 4 bases clipped from V and 0 bases from J, the junction kept 3 bases outside the gene matches. The CDR3 loop spans 14 amino acids. The V gene's germline CDR1 is SQVTM and CDR2 ANQGSEA.

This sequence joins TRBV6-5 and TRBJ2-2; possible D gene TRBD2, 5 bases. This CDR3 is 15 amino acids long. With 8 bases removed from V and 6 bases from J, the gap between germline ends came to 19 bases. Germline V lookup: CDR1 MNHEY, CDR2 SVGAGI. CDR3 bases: TGTGCCAGCGGGAGACAATTACTTGGGGCCGGGGAGCTGTTTTTT. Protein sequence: CASGRQLLGAGELFF.

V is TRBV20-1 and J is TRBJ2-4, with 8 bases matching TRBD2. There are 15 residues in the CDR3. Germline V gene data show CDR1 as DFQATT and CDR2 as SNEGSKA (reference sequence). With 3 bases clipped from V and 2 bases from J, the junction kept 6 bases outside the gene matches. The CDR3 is CSASRLAGPKNIQYF. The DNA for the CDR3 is TGCAGTGCTAGTCGGCTAGCGGGCCCCAAAAACATTCAGTACTTC.

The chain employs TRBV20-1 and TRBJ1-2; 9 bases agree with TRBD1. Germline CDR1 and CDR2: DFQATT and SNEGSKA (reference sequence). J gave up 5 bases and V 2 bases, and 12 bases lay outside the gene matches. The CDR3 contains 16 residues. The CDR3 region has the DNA TGCAGTGCTAGAACCCGGACGGGACAGGGCAATTATGGCTACACCTTC. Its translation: CSARTRTGQGNYGYTF.

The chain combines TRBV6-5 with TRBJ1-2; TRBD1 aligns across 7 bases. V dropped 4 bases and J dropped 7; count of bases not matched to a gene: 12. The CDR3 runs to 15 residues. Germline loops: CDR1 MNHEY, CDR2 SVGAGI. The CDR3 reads CASSSLTGWSSGYTF. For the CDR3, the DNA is TGTGCCAGCAGTTCCCTGACAGGGTGGTCCTCTGGCTACACCTTC.

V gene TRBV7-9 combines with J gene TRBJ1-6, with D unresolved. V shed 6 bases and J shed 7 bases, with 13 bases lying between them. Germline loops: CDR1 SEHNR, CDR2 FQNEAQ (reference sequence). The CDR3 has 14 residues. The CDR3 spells CASRSRGGNSPLHF. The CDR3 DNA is TGTGCCAGCAGAAGTCGGGGTGGGAATTCACCCCTCCACTTT.

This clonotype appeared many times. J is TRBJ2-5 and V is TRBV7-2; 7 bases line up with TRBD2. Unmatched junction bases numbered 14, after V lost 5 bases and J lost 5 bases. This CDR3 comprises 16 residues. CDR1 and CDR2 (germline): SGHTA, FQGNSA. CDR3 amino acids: CASSPSLRLAAETQYF. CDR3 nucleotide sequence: TGTGCCAGCAGCCCTAGTCTTCGACTAGCCGCTGAGACCCAGTACTTC. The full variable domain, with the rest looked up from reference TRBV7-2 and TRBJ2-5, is GAGVSQSPSNKVTEKGKDVELRCDPISGHTALYWYRQSLGQGLEFLIYFQGNSAPDKSGLPSDRFSAERTGGSVSTLTIQRTQQEDSAVYLCASSPSLRLAAETQYFGPGTRLLVL.

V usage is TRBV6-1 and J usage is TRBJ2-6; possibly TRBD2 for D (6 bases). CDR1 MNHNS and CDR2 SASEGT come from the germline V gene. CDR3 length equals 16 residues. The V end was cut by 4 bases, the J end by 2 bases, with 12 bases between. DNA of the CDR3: TGTGCCAGCAGTGGTCTCTGGGGGGCTGGGGCCAACGTCCTGACTTTC. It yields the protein CASSGLWGAGANVLTF.